These 14 T cell receptor beta chains share one sample of origin, sequenced in a study of blood T cells in healthy people across ages. A sample-barcoded 5' primer and a J-beta primer mix were used in a second PCR of roughly 7 to 12 cycles. One entry per CDR3 protein results from TCRdb running MiXCR on the 5' RACE reads. The sample comprises hundreds of thousands of distinct CDR3 sequences, roughly 56% of which are singletons, and 25% to 30% rests with the top ten. Sequencing was performed on blood. The origin of the receptors is a middle-aged man in good health.

This clonotype has more than one count but fewer than ten. The CDR3 region has the DNA TGTGCCACCAGCAGAGATTTCTCTGGCTACACCTTC. Its translation: CATSRDFSGYTF. The gene calls are TRBV15 and TRBJ1-2; D unresolved. Germline V gene sequence: CDR1 LNHNV, CDR2 YYDKDF (reference sequence). Between the trimmed V and J ends, which lost 0 bases and 7 bases, there was a span of 6 bases. The CDR3 totals 12 residues. Combining the CDR3 with reference TRBV15 and TRBJ1-2 gives the whole variable domain DAMVIQNPRYQVTQFGKPVTLSCSQTLNHNVMYWYQQKSSQAPKLLFHYYDKDFNNEADTPDNFQSRRPNTSFCFLDIRSPGLGDTAMYLCATSRDFSGYTFGSGTRLTVV.

The V and J genes are TRBV12-3 or TRBV12-4 and TRBJ2-4; possible D gene TRBD1, 6 bases. The J call may not be correct, given that the DNA end is closer to TRBJ2-5. The CDR3 consists of 14 residues. Here the CDR3 DNA reads TGTGCCAGCAGCTCCGGACAGTTCCAAGAGACCCAGTACTTC. This translates into CASSSGQFQETQYF.

This clonotype has only one observation. This CDR3 is CSAPIQGYGYTF. CDR3 DNA: TGCAGTGCTCCGATACAGGGGTATGGCTACACCTTC. V and J are TRBV20-1 and TRBJ1-2; 7 bases agree with TRBD1. Germline lookup yields CDR1 DFQATT and CDR2 SNEGSKA (reference sequence). V shed 5 bases, J shed 5 bases, and the junction held 5 bases outside the gene matches. This CDR3 has 12 amino acids.

This clonotype has only one observation. This rearrangement joins TRBV5-1 to TRBJ2-1; no definite D call. The CDR3 runs 13 residues. Germline-derived CDR1 and CDR2 are SGHRS and YFSETQ. V was pared by 3 bases and J by 8 bases, with 12 bases between. In DNA, the CDR3 is TGCGCCAGCAGCTCCCGAAGTACGGATGAGCAGTTCTTC. Amino acid sequence: CASSSRSTDEQFF.

This clonotype occurred a few times. The chain links TRBV7-2 to TRBJ2-7, with D maybe TRBD2 (6 bases). The CDR3 runs to 15 residues. From germline, CDR1 is SGHTA and CDR2 FQGNSA. The V end lost 5 bases, the J end lost 3 bases, and 17 bases lay between the germline ends. The CDR3 bases are TGTGCCAGCAGCCCCTGGGGAGGCCCCAGCTACGAGCAGTACTTC. This translates into CASSPWGGPSYEQYF.

The chain couples TRBV11-2 to TRBJ2-5; the match to TRBD2 covers 9 bases. V dropped 0 bases and J dropped 3; count of bases not matched to a gene: 5. The CDR3 consists of 16 residues. The V gene's germline CDR1 is SGHAT and CDR2 FQNNGV. The CDR3, as DNA: TGTGCCAGCAGCTTAGACGGGGTAGCGGGGGAAGAGACCCAGTACTTC. Translating it yields CASSLDGVAGEETQYF.

In its sample, this clonotype was seen a few times. The chain uses TRBV9 and TRBJ2-7; 9 nucleotides line up with TRBD2. The better agreement between TRBJ2-5 and the DNA end casts doubt on the J call. The CDR3 contains 15 residues. The V gene's germline CDR1 is SGDLS and CDR2 YYNGEE. The CDR3 sequence: CASSAQAGGQETQYF. In DNA form, the CDR3 reads TGTGCCAGCAGCGCCCAAGCGGGGGGCCAAGAGACCCAGTACTTC.

This clonotype appeared a single time. The CDR3 loop reads CASSEYGLTGGKIGYEQYF. The CDR3, as DNA: TGTGCCAGCAGTGAATATGGATTGACAGGGGGCAAGATCGGCTACGAGCAGTACTTC. V and J are TRBV25-1 and TRBJ2-7; 10 bases map to TRBD1. The ends lost 0 bases at V and 3 bases at J; junction bases unmatched: 14. CDR3 length: 19 residues. Germline lookup yields CDR1 MGHDK and CDR2 SYGVNS.

This clonotype has just a few counts. The chain carries TRBV27 and TRBJ2-3, with 7 bases identical to TRBD2. This CDR3 has 16 amino acids. V lost 5 bases, J lost 2 bases, and 10 bases stayed unmatched. Germline V CDR1 and CDR2: MNHEY, SMNVEV (reference sequence). The CDR3 spells CASSPLAELNTDTQYF. Here the CDR3 DNA reads TGTGCCAGCAGTCCGCTAGCGGAGCTGAACACAGATACGCAGTATTTT.

V usage is TRBV7-6 and J usage is TRBJ2-7; D perhaps matches TRBD1 (5 bases). The germline V and J ends were trimmed by 0 bases and 5 bases, with 11 bases remaining between them. This CDR3 region has 14 residues. Germline V lookup: CDR1 SGHVS, CDR2 FNYEAQ. DNA of the CDR3: TGTGCCAGCAGCTTAGCGCACAGGCTGAACGAGCAGTACTTC. The encoded protein is CASSLAHRLNEQYF.

This chain joins TRBV7-2 and TRBJ2-3, with TRBD2 identical over 7 bases. Germline V gene lookup returns CDR1 SGHTA and CDR2 FQGNSA. The CDR3 sequence is 16 residues long. The J segment lost 2 bases and the V segment lost 2 bases, leaving 7 bases of the junction unmatched. CDR3 sequence reads: CASSLRRGFTTDTQYF. CDR3 nucleotides: TGTGCCAGCAGCTTACGGCGGGGGTTTACCACAGATACGCAGTATTTT. Full variable domain (missing parts from reference TRBV7-2 and TRBJ2-3): GAGVSQSPSNKVTEKGKDVELRCDPISGHTALYWYRQSLGQGLEFLIYFQGNSAPDKSGLPSDRFSAERTGGSVSTLTIQRTQQEDSAVYLCASSLRRGFTTDTQYFGPGTRLTVL.

V and J are TRBV20-1 and TRBJ1-5, with unresolved D. Germline V gene data show CDR1 as DFQATT and CDR2 as SNEGSKA (reference sequence). V lost 3 bases and J lost 5, with 20 bases in between. This CDR3 spans 16 amino acids. The CDR3 reads CSASRGSWFSDQPQHF. CDR3 sequence (DNA): TGCAGTGCTAGTCGAGGCAGCTGGTTTTCTGATCAGCCCCAGCATTTT.

This clonotype was detected many times. The V call is TRBV20-1, the J call TRBJ2-4; D might be TRBD1 or TRBD2, each matching 6 bases. In germline, CDR1 is DFQATT, CDR2 SNEGSKA (reference sequence). This CDR3 contains 15 residues. V lost 6 bases and J 1 base, leaving 16 bases between the germline ends. DNA of the CDR3: TGCAGTGCCTCTGGGTCGGGGGCCGCCAAAAACATTCAGTACTTC. Its protein product is CSASGSGAAKNIQYF.

In its sample, this clonotype was seen many times. V usage is TRBV7-8 and J usage is TRBJ2-7; no clear D. Germline lookup yields CDR1 SGHVS and CDR2 FQNEAQ. The V and J ends lost 0 bases and 5 bases respectively, with 17 bases between them. This CDR3 spans 16 amino acids. The CDR3 DNA is TGTGCCAGCAGCTTAGCTCACCAACCGCCTGGGGACGAGCAGTACTTC. It translates to CASSLAHQPPGDEQYF.